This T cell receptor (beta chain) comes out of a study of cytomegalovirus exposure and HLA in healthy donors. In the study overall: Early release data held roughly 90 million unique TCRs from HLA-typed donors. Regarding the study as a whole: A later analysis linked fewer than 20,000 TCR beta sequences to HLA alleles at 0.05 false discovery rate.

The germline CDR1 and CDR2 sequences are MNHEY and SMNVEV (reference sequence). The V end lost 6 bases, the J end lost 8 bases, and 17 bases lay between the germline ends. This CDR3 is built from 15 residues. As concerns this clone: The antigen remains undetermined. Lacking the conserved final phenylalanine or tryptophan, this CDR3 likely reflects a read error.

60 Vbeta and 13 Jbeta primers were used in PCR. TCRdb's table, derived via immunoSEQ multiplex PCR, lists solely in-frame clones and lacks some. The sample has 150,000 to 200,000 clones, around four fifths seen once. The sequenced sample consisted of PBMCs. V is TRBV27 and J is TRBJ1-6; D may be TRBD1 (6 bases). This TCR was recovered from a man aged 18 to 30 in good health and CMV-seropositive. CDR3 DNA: TGTGCCAGCAGGAGCGTAGGGGGGGCCCATTCACCCCTCCACCTT. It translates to CASRSVGGAHSPLHL.